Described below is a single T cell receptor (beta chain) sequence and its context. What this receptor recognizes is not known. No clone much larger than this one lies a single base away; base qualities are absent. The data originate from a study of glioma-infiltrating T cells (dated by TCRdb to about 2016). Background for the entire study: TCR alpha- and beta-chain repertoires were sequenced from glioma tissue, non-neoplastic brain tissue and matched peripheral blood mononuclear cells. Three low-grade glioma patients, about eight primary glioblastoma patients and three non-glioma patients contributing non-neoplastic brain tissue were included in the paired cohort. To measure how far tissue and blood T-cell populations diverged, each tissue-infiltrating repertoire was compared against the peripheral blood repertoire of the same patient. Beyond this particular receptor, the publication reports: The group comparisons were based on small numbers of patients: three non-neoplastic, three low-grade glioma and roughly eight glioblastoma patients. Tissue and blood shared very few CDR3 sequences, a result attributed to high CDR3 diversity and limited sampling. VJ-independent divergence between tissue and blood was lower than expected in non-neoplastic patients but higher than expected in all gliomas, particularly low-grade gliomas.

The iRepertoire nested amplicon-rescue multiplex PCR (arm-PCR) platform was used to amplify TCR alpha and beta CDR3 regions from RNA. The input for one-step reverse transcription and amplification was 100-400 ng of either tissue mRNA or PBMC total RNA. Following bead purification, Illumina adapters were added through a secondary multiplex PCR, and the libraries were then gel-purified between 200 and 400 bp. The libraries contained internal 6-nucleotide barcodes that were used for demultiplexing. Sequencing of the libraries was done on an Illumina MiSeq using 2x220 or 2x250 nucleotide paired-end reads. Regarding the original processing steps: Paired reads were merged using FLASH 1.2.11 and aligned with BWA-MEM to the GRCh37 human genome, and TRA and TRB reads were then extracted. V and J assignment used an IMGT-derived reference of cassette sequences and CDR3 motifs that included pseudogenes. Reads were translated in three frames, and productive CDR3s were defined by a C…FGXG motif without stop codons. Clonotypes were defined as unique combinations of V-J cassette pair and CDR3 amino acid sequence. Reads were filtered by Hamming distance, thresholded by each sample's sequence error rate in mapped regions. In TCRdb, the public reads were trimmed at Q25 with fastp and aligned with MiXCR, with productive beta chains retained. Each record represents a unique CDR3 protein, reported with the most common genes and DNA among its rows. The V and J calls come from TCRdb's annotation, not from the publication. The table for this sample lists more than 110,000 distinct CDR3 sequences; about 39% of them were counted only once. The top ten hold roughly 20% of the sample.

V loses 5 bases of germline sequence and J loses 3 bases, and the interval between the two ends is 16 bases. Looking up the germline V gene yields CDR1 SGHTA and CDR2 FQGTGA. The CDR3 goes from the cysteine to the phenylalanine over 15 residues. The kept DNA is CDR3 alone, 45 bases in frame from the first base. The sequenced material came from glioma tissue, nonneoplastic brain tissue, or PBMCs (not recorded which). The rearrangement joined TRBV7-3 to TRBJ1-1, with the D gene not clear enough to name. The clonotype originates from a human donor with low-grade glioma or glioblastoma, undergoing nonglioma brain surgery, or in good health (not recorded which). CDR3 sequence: CASSHRPRTDTEAFF. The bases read TGTGCCAGCAGCCACCGGCCCCGGACGGACACTGAAGCTTTCTTT.